Each of the 21 T cell receptor beta chains below was sequenced from the same sample in a study of blood T cell repertoires in COVID-19. TCRdb's table, derived via immunoSEQ multiplex PCR, lists solely in-frame clones and lacks some. The data hold around 340,000 clones, with about 86% observed a single time. Specimen: peripheral blood. These receptors came from a woman aged 60-75 years with COVID-19, enrolled during active disease.

This sequence joins TRBV18 and TRBJ1-2; the D gene is possibly TRBD1 (5 bases). CDR3 length equals 12 residues. Germline assignment: CDR1 KGHSH and CDR2 LQKENI. V was pared by 9 bases and J by 3 bases, with 11 bases between. This CDR3 is CASTPGYYGYTF. The CDR3 nucleotides read TGTGCCAGTACTCCAGGGTACTATGGCTACACCTTC. Supplemented by reference TRBV18 and TRBJ1-2, the full variable domain reads NAGVMQNPRHLVRRRGQEARLRCSPMKGHSHVYWYRQLPEEGLKFMVYLQKENIIDESGMPKERFSAEFPKEGPSILRIQQVVRGDSAAYFCASTPGYYGYTFGSGTRLTVV.

The CDR3 sequence: CASSPKAAILLNTEAFF. The CDR3 DNA sequence: TGTGCCAGCAGCCCCAAGGCGGCCATCCTACTGAACACTGAAGCTTTCTTT. The rearrangement joins TRBV7-9 to TRBJ1-1; D gene ambiguous. V dropped 5 bases and J dropped 0 bases, with 19 bases sitting between them. CDR1 and CDR2 (germline): SEHNR, FQNEAQ (reference sequence). The CDR3 totals 17 residues. Full variable domain (rest looked up from reference TRBV7-9 and TRBJ1-1): DTGVSQNPRHKITKRGQNVTFRCDPISEHNRLYWYRQTLGQGPEFLTYFQNEAQLEKSRLLSDRFSAERPKGSFSTLEIQRTEQGDSAMYLCASSPKAAILLNTEAFFGQGTRLTVV.

This clone was recorded once. The rearrangement links TRBV5-1 to TRBJ2-5, with 7 bases that match TRBD1. The ends lost 7 bases at V and 5 bases at J; junction bases unmatched: 8. The CDR3 runs 13 residues. The germline V gene has CDR1 SGHRS and CDR2 YFSETQ. Written as DNA, the CDR3 is TGCGCCAGCTTTGCACAGGGGAGCGAGACCCAGTACTTC. Amino acid sequence: CASFAQGSETQYF. Together with reference TRBV5-1 and TRBJ2-5, the CDR3 gives the full variable domain: KAGVTQTPRYLIKTRGQQVTLSCSPISGHRSVSWYQQTPGQGLQFLFEYFSETQRNKGNFPGRFSGRQFSNSRSEMNVSTLELGDSALYLCASFAQGSETQYFGPGTRLLVL.

The J gene is TRBJ2-7, the V gene TRBV19; TRBD1 agrees at 9 bases. After removal of 6 bases from V and 7 bases from J, the junction contained 10 bases not matched to a gene. CDR3 length: 14 residues. The germline CDR1 and CDR2 sequences are LNHDA and SQIVND (reference sequence). This CDR3 is CASSSGTGSFEQYF. In nucleotides, the CDR3 is TGTGCCAGTAGCTCCGGGACAGGGTCTTTTGAGCAGTACTTC.

The chain has TRBV3-1 (or the pseudogene TRBV3-2) and TRBJ1-6; D unresolved. Germline V gene sequence: CDR1 LGHDT, CDR2 YNNKEL (reference sequence). The germline V and J ends were trimmed by 2 bases and 6 bases, with 14 bases remaining between them. CDR3 length: 16 residues. The CDR3 DNA reads TGTGCCAGCAGCCAACGACCCTTACGGGGTAATTCACCCCTCCACTTT. It translates to CASSQRPLRGNSPLHF.

The chain carries TRBV5-5 and TRBJ1-1; 9 positions match TRBD1. V lost 3 bases and J lost 4; bases outside the gene matches: 4. The CDR3 is 14 amino acids. Looked up from germline, CDR1 is SGHKS and CDR2 is YYEKEE (reference sequence). Here the CDR3 reads CASSWGQGSTEAFF. CDR3 in DNA: TGTGCCAGCAGCTGGGGACAGGGAAGCACTGAAGCTTTCTTT.

This chain joins TRBV5-1 and TRBJ1-4; 7 bases match TRBD1. The CDR3 runs to 14 residues. Trimming cost V 4 bases and J 5 bases; bases outside gene matches: 5. Germline V gives CDR1 SGHRS, CDR2 YFSETQ. The CDR3 DNA is TGCGCCAGCAGCCCCCTGGACAGGAATGAAAAACTGTTTTTT. It codes for CASSPLDRNEKLFF.

This clone came up once. The gene calls are TRBV9 and TRBJ1-1, with 7 bases aligning to TRBD1. From germline, CDR1 is SGDLS and CDR2 YYNGEE. The CDR3 is made up of 14 amino acids. Trimming removed 3 bases from V and 3 bases from J; junction bases left unmatched: 5. The CDR3 DNA reads as TGTGCCAGCAGCGATGGACAGGAGGACACTGAAGCTTTCTTT. Amino acids: CASSDGQEDTEAFF.

The chain employs TRBV29-1 and TRBJ2-3; 9 nucleotides agree with TRBD2. The CDR3 sequence is 15 residues long. The junction had 5 bases not matched to a gene; V was cut back by 1 base and J by 3 bases. Germline CDR1 is SQVTM and CDR2 is ANQGSEA. The CDR3 coding sequence is TGCAGCGTTGAAGTAGGGCTAGCGGGGACAGATACGCAGTATTTT. This gives the protein CSVEVGLAGTDTQYF.

The V call is TRBV5-1, the J call TRBJ2-6; 7 positions agree with TRBD1. Germline V gene lookup returns CDR1 SGHRS and CDR2 YFSETQ. This CDR3 has 15 amino acids. With V trimmed by 4 bases and J by 4 bases, 5 bases remained unmatched. CDR3 in amino acids: CASSTTGAGANVLTF. CDR3 in DNA: TGCGCCAGCAGCACCACAGGGGCCGGGGCCAACGTCCTGACTTTC.

The genes are TRBV7-3 and TRBJ2-2; TRBD2 matches at 7 bases. The CDR3 consists of 15 residues. The J segment lost 2 bases and the V segment lost 6 bases, leaving 6 bases of the junction unmatched. Germline loops: CDR1 SGHTA, CDR2 FQGTGA. This CDR3 is CASRGEGINTGELFF. CDR3 sequence (DNA): TGTGCCAGCAGAGGGGAGGGAATTAACACCGGGGAGCTGTTTTTT.

J is TRBJ2-1 and V is TRBV5-1, with TRBD1 as a possible D gene (6 bases). Deletions cut 4 bases from V and 4 bases from J, with 12 bases between. Germline values: CDR1 SGHRS, CDR2 YFSETQ. The CDR3 contains 14 residues. For the CDR3, the DNA is TGCGCCAGCAGCCTAGGACAGCAATACAATGAGCAGTTCTTC. This translates into CASSLGQQYNEQFF. Together with reference TRBV5-1 and TRBJ2-1, the CDR3 gives the full variable domain: KAGVTQTPRYLIKTRGQQVTLSCSPISGHRSVSWYQQTPGQGLQFLFEYFSETQRNKGNFPGRFSGRQFSNSRSEMNVSTLELGDSALYLCASSLGQQYNEQFFGPGTRLTVL.

The rearrangement joins TRBV18 to TRBJ1-1; 8 bases align to TRBD1. CDR1 is KGHSH and CDR2 is LQKENI in the germline V gene. CDR3 size: 15 residues. Trimming took 3 bases from V and 1 from J; bases not matched to a gene: 4. The CDR3 region is CASSPRTGKNTEAFF. The CDR3 DNA reads as TGTGCCAGCTCACCGCGGACAGGGAAGAACACTGAAGCTTTCTTT. The variable domain in full, completed from reference TRBV18 and TRBJ1-1, reads NAGVMQNPRHLVRRRGQEARLRCSPMKGHSHVYWYRQLPEEGLKFMVYLQKENIIDESGMPKERFSAEFPKEGPSILRIQQVVRGDSAAYFCASSPRTGKNTEAFFGQGTRLTVV.

CDR3 in amino acids: CASSVVAGAYNEQFF. Written as DNA, the CDR3 is TGTGCCAGCAGCGTAGTAGCGGGGGCCTACAATGAGCAGTTCTTC. The genes are TRBV9 and TRBJ2-1; TRBD2 matches 9 bases. The junction had 0 bases not matched to a gene; V was cut back by 0 bases and J by 2 bases. This CDR3 has 15 residues. Germline V gene data show CDR1 as SGDLS and CDR2 as YYNGEE.

This chain connects TRBV27 to TRBJ1-2; 10 bases line up with TRBD1. The CDR3 totals 16 residues. The germline CDR1 and CDR2 sequences are MNHEY and SMNVEV (reference sequence). J was trimmed by 5 bases and V by 8 bases; bases with no gene match: 14. The DNA of the CDR3 is TGTGCCAGCGGCGACAGGGGGCGATATTTAGGGTATGGCTACACCTTC. Protein sequence: CASGDRGRYLGYGYTF.

This clone was found once. The chain couples TRBV19 to TRBJ1-1; tentative D call: TRBD1 (5 bases). From germline, CDR1 is LNHDA and CDR2 SQIVND (reference sequence). The CDR3 sequence is 15 residues long. The germline V and J ends were trimmed by 10 bases and 3 bases, with 21 bases remaining between them. As DNA, the CDR3 is TGTGCCACCAACGATATAAGGGGCAAGGACACTGAAGCTTTCTTT. Protein sequence: CATNDIRGKDTEAFF.

This rearrangement joins TRBV9 to TRBJ2-7, with TRBD2 identical over 11 bases. Germline lookup yields CDR1 SGDLS and CDR2 YYNGEE. CDR3 length: 15 amino acids. V trimming: 3 bases; J trimming: 3 bases; junction bases outside the gene matches: 5. This CDR3 is CASSEGLAGGYEQYF. The CDR3 DNA follows: TGTGCCAGCAGCGAAGGACTAGCGGGCGGCTACGAGCAGTACTTC.

V usage is TRBV6-2 or TRBV6-3 and J usage is TRBJ2-5; tentative D call: TRBD2 (5 bases). The V end was cut by 2 bases, the J end by 3 bases, with 7 bases between. The CDR3 runs 13 residues. Germline V gene lookup returns CDR1 MNHEY and CDR2 SVGEGT. As DNA, the CDR3 is TGTGCCAGCAGTTACCGGACTGAAGAGACCCAGTACTTC. This encodes CASSYRTEETQYF.

The chain employs TRBV28 and TRBJ1-2; 7 bases map to TRBD1. The V gene end was trimmed by 5 bases and the J gene end by 2 bases; junction bases not matched to a gene: 2. The germline gives CDR1 MDHEN, CDR2 SYDVKM. The CDR3 spans 13 residues. The CDR3 nucleotides are TGTGCCAGCAGTCCGACAGGGAACTATGGCTACACCTTC. Translation: CASSPTGNYGYTF.

This clone was seen only a few times. The genes are TRBV4-2 and TRBJ1-5; D is perhaps TRBD1 (6 bases). The CDR3 spans 14 residues. Germline loops: CDR1 LGHNA, CDR2 YNFKEQ. The V gene lost 4 bases and the J gene lost 4 bases, with 11 bases spanning the gap. CDR3 amino acids: CASSPQGWNQPQHF. CDR3 coding DNA: TGTGCCAGCAGCCCGCAGGGGTGGAATCAGCCCCAGCATTTT.

J is TRBJ2-1 and V is TRBV12-5, with 13 nucleotides matching TRBD2. Germline V gene lookup returns CDR1 LGHNT and CDR2 FRNRAP. The CDR3 length is 17 residues. Unmatched junction bases numbered 2, after V lost 0 bases and J lost 3 bases. DNA of the CDR3: TGTGCTAGTGGTTTGGTACGACTAGCGGGGGGCTACAATGAGCAGTTCTTC. This translates into CASGLVRLAGGYNEQFF.